These T cell receptor beta chains were read from a single sample in a study of blood T cell repertoires in COVID-19. Data came from immunoSEQ multiplex PCR; TCRdb stores just in-frame clones and leaves some out. The sample lists under 80,000 clones; around four fifths were seen once. Sequencing used peripheral blood. Every receptor here comes from a man in his 60s with COVID-19, enrolled during active disease. Each CDR3 is given with its conserved first and last residue. Fields, in order: V gene, clone size, J gene, D gene, CDR3 protein, CDR3 DNA. D genes are given only for firm matches. Some rows have no size entry. The others give once, few or many, or a class for an expanded clone.

>TRBV6-1|once|TRBJ2-5|TRBD2
CASSEARTRTSLGETQYF
TGTGCCAGCAGTGAAGCTCGTACGAGGACTAGCTTAGGGGAGACCCAGTACTTC
>TRBV6-5|few|TRBJ1-5|NA
CASSLDGDQPQHF
TGTGCCAGCAGTCTGGACGGGGATCAGCCCCAGCATTTT
>TRBV6-5|few|TRBJ2-1|NA
CASSYTGGGEQFF
TGTGCCAGCAGTTACACGGGGGGCGGTGAGCAGTTCTTC
>TRBV3-1/TRBV3-2|once|TRBJ1-5|NA
CASSAGGRHQPQHF
TGTGCCAGCTCGGCGGGAGGACGGCATCAGCCCCAGCATTTT
>TRBV10-3|NA|TRBJ2-7|NA
CAISGTTYEQYF
TGTGCCATCAGCGGGACAACCTACGAGCAGTACTTC
>TRBV6-6|NA|TRBJ1-5|NA
CASNRQGNNQPQHF
TGTGCCAGCAATAGGCAGGGGAACAATCAGCCCCAGCATTTT
>TRBV18|few|TRBJ2-2|NA
CASSPSRGPNTGELFF
TGTGCCAGCTCACCGTCGCGGGGTCCGAACACCGGGGAGCTGTTTTTT
>TRBV7-9|NA|TRBJ2-7|NA
CASSARQTYEQYF
TGTGCCAGCAGCGCCCGACAGACCTACGAGCAGTACTTC
>TRBV20-1|NA|TRBJ2-1|NA
CSARGGDEQFF
TGCAGTGCTAGAGGCGGGGATGAGCAGTTCTTC
>TRBV19|NA|TRBJ1-2|TRBD1
CASSIPPGQGLHGYTF
TGTGCCAGTAGTATACCCCCGGGACAGGGTTTACATGGCTACACCTTC
>TRBV5-1|NA|TRBJ1-4|TRBD1
CASSTTGGNGNEKLFF
TGCGCCAGCAGCACGACAGGGGGCAACGGTAATGAAAAACTGTTTTTT
>TRBV7-3|NA|TRBJ2-7|TRBD1
CASRQDRPYEQYF
TGTGCCAGCAGGCAGGACAGGCCCTACGAGCAGTACTTC
>TRBV7-6|NA|TRBJ2-7|NA
CASSPRVGSSYEQYF
TGTGCCAGCAGCCCACGGGTCGGGAGCTCCTACGAGCAGTACTTC
>TRBV6-5|once|TRBJ2-3|NA
CASSFGQYTDTQYF
TGTGCCAGCAGTTTCGGACAGTACACAGATACGCAGTATTTT
>TRBV5-1|few|TRBJ1-1|NA
CASSFTQGNTEAFF
TGCGCCAGCAGCTTTACACAGGGGAACACTGAAGCTTTCTTT
>TRBV19|NA|TRBJ2-5|NA
CASSIVGGQETQYF
TGTGCCAGTAGTATCGTGGGGGGACAAGAGACCCAGTACTTC
>TRBV5-1|NA|TRBJ2-3|NA
CASSPGQANTDTQYF
TGCGCCAGCAGTCCGGGACAAGCAAACACAGATACGCAGTATTTT
>TRBV19|NA|TRBJ1-4|NA
CASSPHSGGGKLFF
TGTGCCAGTAGTCCTCACTCAGGCGGGGGAAAACTGTTTTTT
>TRBV6-1|NA|TRBJ1-1|NA
CASSEAEENTEAFF
TGTGCCAGCAGTGAAGCCGAGGAGAACACTGAAGCTTTCTTT
>TRBV6-1|NA|TRBJ2-7|NA
CASSELWGDGYEQYF
TGTGCCAGCAGTGAATTGTGGGGGGACGGATACGAGCAGTACTTC
>TRBV6-6|NA|TRBJ2-7|TRBD1
CASSQQGTEYF
TGTGCCAGCAGTCAACAGGGGACGGAGTACTTC
>TRBV19|NA|TRBJ2-3|TRBD2
CASSMQLAGGPPDTQYF
TGTGCCAGTAGTATGCAACTAGCGGGAGGGCCTCCAGATACGCAGTATTTT
>TRBV12-3/TRBV12-4|NA|TRBJ1-2|NA
CASSSRYGYTF
TGTGCCAGCAGTTCGAGATATGGCTACACCTTC
>TRBV7-9|NA|TRBJ1-2|NA
CASSSNGEGGGYTF
TGTGCCAGCAGTTCGAACGGGGAGGGCGGTGGCTACACCTTC
>TRBV9|NA|TRBJ1-4|TRBD1
CASSVGQGTNEKLFF
TGTGCCAGCAGCGTGGGACAGGGTACTAATGAAAAACTGTTTTTT
>TRBV13|NA|TRBJ2-7|TRBD1
CASSLNYRTGVSF
TGTGCCAGCAGCTTAAATTACAGGACAGGGGTTTCTTTC
>TRBV5-6|NA|TRBJ1-1|TRBD1
CASSLLSGGAKYTEAFF
TGTGCCAGCAGCTTACTCTCAGGGGGCGCAAAGTACACTGAAGCTTTCTTT
>TRBV11-2|NA|TRBJ1-2|NA
CASNLNWGETINYGYTF
TGTGCCAGCAACCTCAATTGGGGGGAGACGATTAACTATGGCTACACCTTC
>TRBV29-1|NA|TRBJ2-7|TRBD1
CSVRRTGAFTEQYF
TGCAGCGTGAGGAGGACAGGGGCCTTCACCGAGCAGTACTTC
>TRBV9|NA|TRBJ2-7|TRBD2
CASSVGLGGAYEQYF
TGTGCCAGCAGCGTGGGACTAGGGGGGGCATACGAGCAGTACTTC
>TRBV6-1|NA|TRBJ1-3|NA
CASSEAITISGNTIYF
TGTGCCAGCAGTGAAGCAATAACAATCTCTGGAAACACCATATATTTT
>TRBV6-4|NA|TRBJ1-1|TRBD1
CASSLGQGAEAFF
TGTGCCAGCAGTTTGGGACAGGGGGCTGAAGCTTTCTTT
>TRBV5-6|NA|TRBJ1-1|NA
CASYSPGGTEAFF
TGTGCCAGCTATTCACCCGGGGGCACTGAAGCTTTCTTT
>TRBV5-4|NA|TRBJ2-1|NA
CASRVQGSNEQFF
TGTGCCAGCAGGGTCCAGGGGTCGAATGAGCAGTTCTTC
>TRBV28|NA|TRBJ1-5|NA
CASSLSSRPSHF
TGTGCCAGCAGTTTATCTAGTCGGCCCTCTCATTTT
>TRBV28|NA|TRBJ1-2|TRBD1
CASSWGQNYGYTF
TGTGCCAGCAGTTGGGGACAGAACTATGGCTACACCTTC
>TRBV2|NA|TRBJ2-1|NA
CASSGIPGGQFF
TGTGCCAGCAGTGGGATACCCGGGGGGCAGTTCTTC
>TRBV5-1|NA|TRBJ1-2|NA
CASSPGGDGDGYTF
TGCGCCAGCAGCCCTGGCGGGGATGGGGATGGCTACACCTTC
>TRBV7-9|NA|TRBJ2-5|TRBD2
CASSPYQGSSGGWRETQYF
TGTGCCAGCAGCCCATACCAGGGGTCTAGCGGGGGTTGGCGAGAGACCCAGTACTTC
>TRBV6-5|NA|TRBJ2-7|TRBD1
CASSYKRGPYEQYF
TGTGCCAGCAGTTATAAAAGGGGGCCCTACGAGCAGTACTTC
>TRBV5-1|many|TRBJ2-7|TRBD1
CASSLMGQGQGEQYF
TGCGCCAGCAGCTTGATGGGACAGGGTCAGGGGGAGCAGTACTTC
>TRBV11-2|NA|TRBJ2-1|TRBD2
CASSPGTSVSEQFF
TGTGCCAGCAGCCCCGGGACTAGTGTTAGTGAGCAGTTCTTC
>TRBV6-1|NA|TRBJ1-6|TRBD1
CASSEALRTGWGSPLHF
TGTGCCAGCAGTGAAGCGCTTCGGACAGGGTGGGGTTCACCCCTCCACTTT
>TRBV28|NA|TRBJ1-6|NA
CASSLTTSPLHF
TGTGCCAGCAGTTTAACAACCTCACCCCTCCACTTT
>TRBV4-2|NA|TRBJ2-7|TRBD1
CASSQDRGHEQYF
TGTGCCAGCAGCCAGGACAGGGGACACGAGCAGTACTTC
>TRBV14|NA|TRBJ1-1|NA
CASSQHPGEPNTEAFF
TGTGCCAGCAGCCAACATCCAGGGGAACCGAACACTGAAGCTTTCTTT
>TRBV10-2|NA|TRBJ1-4|TRBD1
CASRASRDRERVFF
TGCGCCAGCAGAGCTTCCCGGGACAGGGAAAGGGTGTTTTTT
>TRBV3-1/TRBV3-2|NA|TRBJ2-3|NA
CASSREAYTDTQYF
TGTGCCAGCAGCCGGGAGGCCTACACAGATACGCAGTATTTT
>TRBV11-2|NA|TRBJ2-3|TRBD2
CASSLAGGSTDTQYF
TGTGCCAGCAGCTTGGCGGGAGGAAGCACAGATACGCAGTATTTT
>TRBV6-6|NA|TRBJ2-2|TRBD1
CASSYSRTGGTGELFF
TGTGCCAGCAGTTACTCGAGGACAGGGGGCACCGGGGAGCTGTTTTTT
>TRBV2|once|TRBJ1-5|NA
CASSEGQSNQPQHF
TGTGCCAGCAGTGAAGGGCAGAGCAATCAGCCCCAGCATTTT
>TRBV12-3/TRBV12-4|NA|TRBJ2-7|NA
CASTSGRDGEQYF
TGTGCCAGCACCTCGGGGCGGGACGGCGAGCAGTACTTC
>TRBV30|NA|TRBJ2-7|TRBD2
CAWTTSGADLGREQYF
TGTGCCTGGACCACTAGCGGGGCTGACCTGGGGCGCGAGCAGTACTTC
>TRBV30|NA|TRBJ2-2|NA
CAWSARLRNIGELFF
TGTGCCTGGAGTGCTAGATTAAGGAACATCGGGGAGCTGTTTTTT
>TRBV11-1|NA|TRBJ2-1|TRBD2
CASRSGGSYNEQFF
TGTGCCAGCAGATCGGGGGGTTCCTACAATGAGCAGTTCTTC
>TRBV6-5|NA|TRBJ2-1|TRBD2
CASRGLAGGLNEQFF
TGTGCCAGCAGAGGGCTAGCGGGAGGGCTGAATGAGCAGTTCTTC
>TRBV5-1|NA|TRBJ1-1|NA
CASSLEGRSTEAFF
TGCGCCAGCAGCTTGGAGGGGAGGAGCACTGAAGCTTTCTTT
>TRBV5-6|NA|TRBJ2-5|TRBD2
CASSAWSGGKTQYF
TGTGCCAGCAGCGCTTGGTCGGGGGGAAAGACCCAGTACTTC
>TRBV6-6|NA|TRBJ2-5|TRBD2
CASSYSGAGGEETQYF
TGTGCCAGCAGTTACTCAGGAGCCGGGGGGGAAGAGACCCAGTACTTC